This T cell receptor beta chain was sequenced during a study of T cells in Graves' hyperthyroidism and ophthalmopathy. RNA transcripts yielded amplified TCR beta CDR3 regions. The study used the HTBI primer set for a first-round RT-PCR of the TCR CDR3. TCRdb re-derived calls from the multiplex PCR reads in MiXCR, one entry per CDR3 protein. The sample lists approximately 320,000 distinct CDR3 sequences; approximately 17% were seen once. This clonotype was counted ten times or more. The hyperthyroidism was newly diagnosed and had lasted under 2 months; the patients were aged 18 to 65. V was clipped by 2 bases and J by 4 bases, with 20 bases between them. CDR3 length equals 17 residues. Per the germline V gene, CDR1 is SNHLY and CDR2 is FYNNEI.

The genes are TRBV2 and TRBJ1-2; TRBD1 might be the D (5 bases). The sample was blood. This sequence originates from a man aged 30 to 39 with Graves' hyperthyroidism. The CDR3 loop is CASSETGTGTGSYGYTF. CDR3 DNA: TGTGCCAGCAGTGAAACCGGGACGGGGACTGGTAGCTATGGCTACACCTTC.